The 14 T cell receptor beta chains below come from one sample, sequenced in a study of shared clonotypes between healthy human individuals. Terminally differentiated effector memory CD45RA+ cells were excluded from the naive CD8 cells, which were CD45RO-negative and positively selected for CCR7. Only in-frame clones appear in the TCRdb table, and some are missing; sequencing was by immunoSEQ multiplex PCR. The sample records just over 2,000,000 clones, approximately 94% being singletons. Sequencing was performed on naive CD8+ T cells sorted from blood. The receptor source for this set is a man younger than 35 in good health.

V gene TRBV5-4 combines with J gene TRBJ1-1; D not resolved. The CDR3 is 12 residues long. The V and J ends lost 10 bases and 4 bases respectively, with 14 bases between them. Germline lookup yields CDR1 SGHNT and CDR2 YYREEE (reference sequence). This CDR3 reads CAAAKGSTEAFF. The CDR3 DNA is TGTGCCGCCGCAAAGGGTAGCACTGAAGCTTTCTTT. The whole variable domain, remainder taken from reference TRBV5-4 and TRBJ1-1, is ETGVTQSPTHLIKTRGQQVTLRCSSQSGHNTVSWYQQALGQGPQFIFQYYREEENGRGNFPPRFSGLQFPNYSSELNVNALELDDSALYLCAAAKGSTEAFFGQGTRLTVV.

The genes are TRBV5-4 and TRBJ1-2; D ambiguous. The CDR3 loop spans 12 amino acids. The V end was cut by 1 base, the J end by 8 bases, with 9 bases between. In germline, CDR1 is SGHNT, CDR2 YYREEE (reference sequence). CDR3 DNA sequence: TGTGCCAGCAGCTTGTGGGATGGCGGCTACACCTTC. This codes for CASSLWDGGYTF.

V usage is TRBV6-1 and J usage is TRBJ2-7; no clear D. CDR3 size: 13 residues. Trimming took 4 bases from V and 2 from J, leaving 9 bases between them. Per germline, CDR1 MNHNS and CDR2 SASEGT. CDR3 region: CASSGESPYEQYF. Here the CDR3 DNA reads TGTGCCAGCAGTGGAGAGTCCCCCTACGAGCAGTACTTC.

The rearrangement uses TRBV11-2 and TRBJ2-7, with 7 bases aligning to TRBD2. The CDR3 is made up of 15 amino acids. Trimming cost V 3 bases and J 6 bases; bases outside gene matches: 11. Germline loops: CDR1 SGHAT, CDR2 FQNNGV. The CDR3: CASSFLAGERGEQYF. The DNA for the CDR3 is TGTGCCAGCAGCTTTTTAGCGGGTGAGCGGGGCGAGCAGTACTTC.

The V call is TRBV29-1, the J call TRBJ2-2; D perhaps matches TRBD1 (6 bases). V was cut by 1 base and J by 1 base, with 13 bases left in between. The CDR3 length is 16 residues. The germline CDR1 and CDR2 sequences are SQVTM and ANQGSEA. The CDR3 DNA is TGCAGCGTTGAAGGGACAGAGAATGGGAACACCGGGGAGCTGTTTTTT. It specifies CSVEGTENGNTGELFF.

The CDR3: CASSQDPGTSVTYEQYF. CDR3 nucleotides: TGCGCCAGCAGCCAAGACCCCGGGACTAGCGTAACCTACGAGCAGTACTTC. J is TRBJ2-7 and V is TRBV4-1; TRBD2 matches 10 bases. Germline CDR1 and CDR2: MGHRA and YSYEKL. This CDR3 is built from 17 residues. V gave up 0 bases and J gave up 2 bases; unmatched junction bases: 7.

Points on this clone: The identical CDR3 is also encoded by other nucleotide sequences in the sample. This chain connects TRBV10-3 to TRBJ2-7; TRBD2 matches at 7 bases. The CDR3 covers 11 residues. Germline trimming cut 6 bases from V and 6 bases from J; bases unmatched to any gene: 2. Germline CDR1 is ENHRY and CDR2 is SYGVKD. The CDR3 sequence: CAISGGSEQYF. The CDR3, as DNA: TGTGCCATCAGCGGGGGGAGCGAGCAGTACTTC.

This clone was seen only once. The chain has TRBV28 and TRBJ2-3; tentatively, D is TRBD1 or TRBD2 (5 bases each). V lost 3 bases, J lost 2 bases, and 9 bases lay in between. Germline V lookup: CDR1 MDHEN, CDR2 SYDVKM. This CDR3 is built from 14 residues. In nucleotides, the CDR3 is TGTGCCAGCAGTTTCGGGGCCTTCACAGATACGCAGTATTTT. It codes for CASSFGAFTDTQYF.

Remarks on this clone: Distinct nucleotide sequences in the sample also encode this CDR3. This chain connects TRBV4-1 to TRBJ1-1; D remains ambiguous. Trimming cost V 0 bases and J 1 base, with 6 bases left between them. From germline, CDR1 is MGHRA and CDR2 YSYEKL. The CDR3 runs 14 residues. As DNA, the CDR3 is TGCGCCAGCAGCCAAGAAGGAGGGAACACTGAAGCTTTCTTT. This codes for CASSQEGGNTEAFF.

The V gene is TRBV13, the J gene TRBJ1-2, with D hard to call. The germline V gene encodes CDR1 PRHDT and CDR2 FYEKMQ (reference sequence). The CDR3 has 15 residues. Trimming shortened V by 5 bases and J by 3 bases, and 16 bases separated the two germline ends. CDR3 loop: CASSEGTFEDYGYTF. The CDR3 nucleotides are TGTGCCAGCAGCGAGGGTACTTTCGAGGACTATGGCTACACCTTC.

The chain is built from TRBV29-1 and TRBJ2-7, with D uncertain. There are 15 residues in the CDR3. CDR1 SQVTM and CDR2 ANQGSEA come from the germline V gene. Trimming cost V 4 bases and J 0 bases, with 16 bases left between them. For the CDR3, the DNA is TGCAGCGTTGTTCCCACTCTACAAGGCTCCTACGAGCAGTACTTC. Protein: CSVVPTLQGSYEQYF.

The chain has TRBV9 and TRBJ2-7, with no clear D. Deletions cut 0 bases from V and 7 bases from J, with 20 bases between. Germline V gene data show CDR1 as SGDLS and CDR2 as YYNGEE. There are 16 residues in the CDR3. Here the CDR3 reads CASSVDGMSVPEEQYF. CDR3 sequence (DNA): TGTGCCAGCAGCGTAGATGGCATGTCAGTCCCTGAGGAGCAGTACTTC. The whole variable domain, remainder taken from reference TRBV9 and TRBJ2-7, is DSGVTQTPKHLITATGQRVTLRCSPRSGDLSVYWYQQSLDQGLQFLIQYYNGEERAKGNILERFSAQQFPDLHSELNLSSLELGDSALYFCASSVDGMSVPEEQYFGPGTRLTVT.

As to this clone: Relative to the germline gene, one junction end is altered; a read error may explain this. V gene TRBV7-7 combines with J gene TRBJ2-3, with TRBD2 matching 15 bases. The length of the CDR3 is 15 residues. In germline, CDR1 is SSHAT, CDR2 FNYEAQ (reference sequence). DNA for the CDR3: TGTGCTAGCAGCCGGACTAGCGGGGGGGCAGATACGCAGTATTTT. Protein sequence: CASSRTSGGADTQYF.

The table lists this clone with a count of one. This chain uses TRBV15 with TRBJ1-5; TRBD1 matches 7 bases. CDR3 length: 16 residues. The V gene end was trimmed by 3 bases and the J gene end by 2 bases; junction bases not matched to a gene: 7. Germline V CDR1 and CDR2: LNHNV, YYDKDF (reference sequence). The chain's CDR3 is CATSSRGGQGNQPQHF. CDR3 nucleotide sequence: TGTGCCACCAGCAGTCGAGGAGGACAGGGCAATCAGCCCCAGCATTTT.